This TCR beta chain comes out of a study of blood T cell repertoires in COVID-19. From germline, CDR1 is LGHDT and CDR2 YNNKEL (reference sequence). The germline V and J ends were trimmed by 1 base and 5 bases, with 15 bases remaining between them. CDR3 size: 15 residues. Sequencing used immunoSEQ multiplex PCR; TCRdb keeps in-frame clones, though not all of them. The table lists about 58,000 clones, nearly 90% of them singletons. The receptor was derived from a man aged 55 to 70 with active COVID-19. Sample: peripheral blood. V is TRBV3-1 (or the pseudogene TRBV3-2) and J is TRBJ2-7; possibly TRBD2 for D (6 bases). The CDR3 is CASSQVTIGSHEQYF. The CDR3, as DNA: TGTGCCAGCAGCCAAGTTACTATCGGGAGCCACGAGCAGTACTTC.